This entry lists 21 T cell receptor beta chains sequenced from one sample in a study of blood T cell repertoires in COVID-19. Clones were sequenced by immunoSEQ multiplex PCR, and TCRdb holds only the in-frame ones, with some missing. The table includes 200,000 or so clones, over 80% detected once. What was sequenced was PBMCs or T cells enriched from blood (not recorded which). The receptors shown here come from a young woman who had been exposed to COVID-19.

This chain connects TRBV19 to TRBJ2-2, with TRBD2 matching over 8 bases. This CDR3 is built from 16 residues. From germline, CDR1 is LNHDA and CDR2 SQIVND (reference sequence). The trim removed 4 bases at V and 3 bases at J, leaving 7 bases unmatched. In nucleotides, the CDR3 is TGTGCCAGTAGTACCCGACTAGCGAAAGACACCGGGGAGCTGTTTTTT. The encoded protein is CASSTRLAKDTGELFF.

The chain couples TRBV7-2 to TRBJ2-1; possible D gene TRBD2, 7 bases. The CDR3 consists of 18 residues. Trimming removed 5 bases from V and 4 bases from J, with 24 bases in between. The germline CDR1 and CDR2 sequences are SGHTA and FQGNSA. The CDR3 spells CASSPRRLGGGRYNEQFF. The CDR3 DNA reads TGTGCCAGCAGCCCCCGGAGGTTAGGGGGGGGGAGATACAATGAGCAGTTCTTC.

This chain connects TRBV6-5 to TRBJ2-1; possible D gene TRBD1, 6 bases. The V gene lost 6 bases and the J gene lost 9 bases, with 12 bases spanning the gap. The CDR3 has 12 residues. Germline V gene lookup returns CDR1 MNHEY and CDR2 SVGAGI. CDR3 DNA: TGTGCCAGCAGCTCAACAGGGCCTGAGCAGTTCTTC. Protein product: CASSSTGPEQFF.

This clone was detected only once. V is TRBV7-9 and J is TRBJ1-2, with 7 bases identical to TRBD1. The CDR3 is 15 amino acids. Losses at the gene ends were 5 bases for V and 5 bases for J; bases not matched to a gene: 11. Germline V gene sequence: CDR1 SEHNR, CDR2 FQNEAQ (reference sequence). Written as DNA, the CDR3 is TGTGCCAGCAGCCCTAACCGACAGGGAATTTATGGCTACACCTTC. Translating gives CASSPNRQGIYGYTF.

V and J are TRBV7-9 and TRBJ2-5; D ambiguous. The germline gives CDR1 SEHNR, CDR2 FQNEAQ (reference sequence). The length of the CDR3 is 12 residues. Trimming pared 1 base from V and 7 bases from J, leaving 7 bases between. CDR3 amino acids: CASSLGQSTQYF. The CDR3 DNA reads as TGTGCCAGCAGCTTAGGCCAGTCGACCCAGTACTTC.

This rearrangement joins TRBV5-1 to TRBJ2-5, with D perhaps TRBD1 (6 bases). Trimming took 2 bases from V and 4 from J, leaving 18 bases between them. Per the germline V gene, CDR1 is SGHRS and CDR2 is YFSETQ. This CDR3 is built from 16 residues. DNA for the CDR3: TGCGCCAGCAGCTTACAGGGAGTAAACGTTTTAGAGACCCAGTACTTC. Its translation is CASSLQGVNVLETQYF.

The rearrangement joins TRBV6-5 to TRBJ1-5, with D hard to call. There are 14 residues in the CDR3. Germline CDR1 and CDR2: MNHEY and SVGAGI. The V end was cut by 6 bases, the J end by 2 bases, with 11 bases between. CDR3 sequence reads: CASRSNRGNQPQHF. DNA of the CDR3: TGTGCCAGCAGATCAAACCGGGGCAATCAGCCCCAGCATTTT.

The V and J genes are TRBV4-1 and TRBJ2-7, with D unclear. Trimming removed 0 bases at V and 6 bases at J, with 9 bases between. The CDR3 loop spans 13 amino acids. Germline-derived CDR1 and CDR2 are MGHRA and YSYEKL. The CDR3 protein is CASSQDGGIEQYF. The DNA for the CDR3 is TGCGCCAGCAGCCAAGATGGTGGCATCGAGCAGTACTTC.

The V call is TRBV18, the J call TRBJ2-7; 9 bases align to TRBD1. CDR1 and CDR2 (germline): KGHSH, LQKENI. The CDR3 is made up of 15 amino acids. The trim removed 4 bases at V and 6 bases at J, leaving 10 bases unmatched. The CDR3 DNA sequence: TGTGCCAGCTCACACGACCGGACAGGGGTCGGCGAGCAGTACTTC. It translates to CASSHDRTGVGEQYF.

The V and J genes are TRBV27 and TRBJ1-4, with TRBD1 matching over 11 bases. The CDR3 is 16 residues long. Germline V lookup: CDR1 MNHEY, CDR2 SMNVEV (reference sequence). V lost 4 bases to trimming and J lost 2 bases; unmatched junction nucleotides: 3. This chain's CDR3 is CASSWGQGGTNEKLFF. CDR3 nucleotide sequence: TGTGCCAGCAGTTGGGGACAGGGGGGTACTAATGAAAAACTGTTTTTT.

This chain joins TRBV7-3 and TRBJ2-1; TRBD2 matches 7 bases. The CDR3 is 16 amino acids. V gave up 6 bases and J gave up 4 bases; unmatched junction bases: 12. Germline loops: CDR1 SGHTA, CDR2 FQGTGA. The CDR3 sequence: CASSQAGGRIYNEQFF. CDR3 in DNA: TGTGCCAGCAGTCAAGCCGGCGGGAGAATATACAATGAGCAGTTCTTC.

The V gene is TRBV4-1, the J gene TRBJ2-1; D is perhaps TRBD1 (6 bases). Trimming shortened V by 2 bases and J by 0 bases, and 14 bases separated the two germline ends. The CDR3 runs 17 residues. Per germline, CDR1 MGHRA and CDR2 YSYEKL. This chain's CDR3 is CASSQLPGQRSYNEQFF. For the CDR3, the DNA is TGCGCCAGCAGCCAACTACCGGGACAACGCTCCTACAATGAGCAGTTCTTC.

This chain links TRBV4-1 with TRBJ1-1; no clear D gene. The germline V and J ends were trimmed by 1 base and 4 bases, with 16 bases remaining between them. From germline, CDR1 is MGHRA and CDR2 YSYEKL. The CDR3 extends over 16 amino acids. The CDR3 here is CASSQVFAGPGTEAFF. DNA for the CDR3: TGCGCCAGCAGCCAAGTGTTTGCGGGTCCGGGCACTGAAGCTTTCTTT.

In this sample, this clone turned up a few times. The gene calls are TRBV11-2 and TRBJ1-1; D uncertain. This CDR3 has 14 amino acids. Germline-derived CDR1 and CDR2 are SGHAT and FQNNGV. Trimming stripped 0 bases from V and 2 bases from J, with 7 bases between. The CDR3 here is CASSLDTVNTEAFF. The CDR3 coding sequence is TGTGCCAGCAGCTTAGATACGGTAAACACTGAAGCTTTCTTT.

The V gene is TRBV30, the J gene TRBJ1-1; no clear D gene. Between the trimmed V and J ends, which lost 4 bases and 0 bases, there was a span of 6 bases. The CDR3 is made up of 12 amino acids. CDR1 is GTSNPN and CDR2 is SVGIG in the germline V gene (reference sequence). The CDR3 DNA reads as TGTGCCTGGACGCCAGTGAACACTGAAGCTTTCTTT. As protein: CAWTPVNTEAFF.

V and J are TRBV5-6 and TRBJ1-2; 9 bases map to TRBD1. Germline loops: CDR1 SGHDT, CDR2 YYEEEE. Germline trimming cut 1 base from V and 2 bases from J; bases unmatched to any gene: 3. The CDR3 totals 15 residues. DNA of the CDR3: TGTGCCAGCAGCTTGTTCGGACAGGGGAACTATGGCTACACCTTC. Its translation: CASSLFGQGNYGYTF.

A few counts support this clone. The chain joins TRBV5-4 to TRBJ1-2; no definite D call. V lost 1 base, J lost 4 bases, and 11 bases lay in between. The CDR3 runs 14 residues. CDR1 and CDR2 from the germline V gene are SGHNT and YYREEE (reference sequence). CDR3 bases: TGTGCCAGCAGCTTGCGATCCAGGCCCTATGGCTACACCTTC. Protein product: CASSLRSRPYGYTF. Full variable domain (rest looked up from reference TRBV5-4 and TRBJ1-2): ETGVTQSPTHLIKTRGQQVTLRCSSQSGHNTVSWYQQALGQGPQFIFQYYREEENGRGNFPPRFSGLQFPNYSSELNVNALELDDSALYLCASSLRSRPYGYTFGSGTRLTVV.

The table lists this clone with a count of one. The V call is TRBV3-1 (or the pseudogene TRBV3-2), the J call TRBJ2-2; the D gene is possibly TRBD1 (5 bases). Looked up from germline, CDR1 is LGHDT and CDR2 is YNNKEL (reference sequence). The V end lost 5 bases, the J end lost 2 bases, and 18 bases lay between the germline ends. The CDR3 runs 17 residues. CDR3 residues: CASSGLLRQINTGELFF. The CDR3 region has the DNA TGTGCCAGCAGCGGTCTTCTTCGACAGATTAACACCGGGGAGCTGTTTTTT.

This chain connects TRBV4-1 to TRBJ1-6, with 9 bases lining up with TRBD1. Trimming took 1 base from V and 9 from J; bases not matched to a gene: 10. CDR1 is MGHRA, CDR2 YSYEKL, per germline. The CDR3 covers 17 residues. CDR3 region: CASSQVPGQGAISPLHF. CDR3 bases: TGCGCCAGCAGCCAAGTCCCGGGACAGGGAGCAATTTCACCCCTCCACTTT.

The chain is built from TRBV19 and TRBJ2-5, with TRBD2 as a possible D gene (6 bases). The CDR3 is made up of 13 amino acids. V dropped 6 bases and J dropped 2 bases, with 10 bases sitting between them. Germline V lookup: CDR1 LNHDA, CDR2 SQIVND (reference sequence). The CDR3 DNA reads as TGTGCCAGTAGCCCGGGAGTTCAAGAGACCCAGTACTTC. Protein product: CASSPGVQETQYF.

The chain uses TRBV27 and TRBJ1-5; D unclear. Deletions cut 5 bases from V and 7 bases from J, with 12 bases between. Per the germline V gene, CDR1 is MNHEY and CDR2 is SMNVEV (reference sequence). The CDR3 is 13 amino acids. CDR3 in amino acids: CASSPSGNQPQHF. CDR3 coding DNA: TGTGCCAGCAGTCCCTCGGGGAACCAGCCCCAGCATTTT.